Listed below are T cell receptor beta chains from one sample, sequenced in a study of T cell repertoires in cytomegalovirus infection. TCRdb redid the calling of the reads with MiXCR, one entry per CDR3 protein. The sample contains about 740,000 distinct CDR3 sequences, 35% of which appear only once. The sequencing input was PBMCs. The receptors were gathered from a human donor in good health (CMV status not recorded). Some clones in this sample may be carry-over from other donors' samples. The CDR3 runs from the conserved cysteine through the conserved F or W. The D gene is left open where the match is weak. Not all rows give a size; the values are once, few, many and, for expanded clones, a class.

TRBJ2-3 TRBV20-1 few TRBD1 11 CSATPGGTEYF TGCAGTGCTACCCCAGGGGGCACGGAGTATTTT
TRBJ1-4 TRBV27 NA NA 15 CASSLSSGTNEKLFF TGTGCCAGCAGTTTATCATCTGGGACTAATGAAAAACTGTTTTTT
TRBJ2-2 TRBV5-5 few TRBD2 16 CASSFAGGMNTGELFF TGTGCCAGCAGCTTCGCGGGGGGGATGAACACCGGGGAGCTGTTTTTT
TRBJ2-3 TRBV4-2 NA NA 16 CASSPRAGASTDTQYF TGTGCCAGCAGCCCCCGCGCGGGGGCCTCGACAGATACGCAGTATTTT
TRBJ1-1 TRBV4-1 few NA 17 CASSQDGSGPRRTEAFF TGCGCCAGCAGCCAAGATGGATCGGGACCAAGAAGGACTGAAGCTTTCTTT
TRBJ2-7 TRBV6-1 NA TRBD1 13 CASNRDRPYEQYF TGTGCCAGCAACCGGGACAGGCCCTACGAGCAGTACTTC
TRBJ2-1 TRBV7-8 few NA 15 CASSAGQSKNNEQFF TGTGCCAGCAGCGCGGGCCAAAGCAAGAACAATGAGCAGTTCTTC
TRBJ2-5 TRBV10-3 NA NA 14 CAIDAEKVQETQYF TGTGCCATCGACGCGGAGAAAGTCCAAGAGACCCAGTACTTC
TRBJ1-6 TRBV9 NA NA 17 CASSVDPGRVRNSPLHF TGTGCCAGCAGCGTAGACCCCGGGCGGGTAAGGAATTCACCCCTCCACTTT
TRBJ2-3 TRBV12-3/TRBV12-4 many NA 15 CASSPDPKLSDTQYF TGTGCCAGCAGTCCCGACCCCAAACTCTCAGATACGCAGTATTTT
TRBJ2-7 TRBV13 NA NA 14 CASSSRDKPYEQYF TGTGCCAGCAGCTCCCGGGACAAGCCCTACGAGCAGTACTTC
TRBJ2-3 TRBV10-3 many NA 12 CAISGDTDTQYF TGTGCCATCAGTGGGGACACAGATACGCAGTATTTT
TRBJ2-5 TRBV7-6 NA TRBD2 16 CASSFDQRGALETQYF TGTGCCAGCAGCTTCGATCAGCGGGGGGCCCTAGAGACCCAGTACTTC
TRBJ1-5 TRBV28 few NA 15 CASSLQAGTNQPQHF TGTGCCAGCAGTTTGCAGGCGGGGACCAACCAGCCCCAGCATTTT
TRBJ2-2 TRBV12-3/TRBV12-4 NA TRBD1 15 CASSWGGQGTGELFF TGTGCCAGCAGTTGGGGGGGACAGGGCACCGGGGAGCTGTTTTTT
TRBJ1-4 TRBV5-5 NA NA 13 CASSLGANEKLFF TGTGCCAGCAGCTTGGGAGCTAATGAAAAACTGTTTTTT
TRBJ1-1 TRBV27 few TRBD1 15 CASRGTDYRFTEAFF TGTGCCAGCAGGGGGACAGATTATCGCTTCACTGAAGCTTTCTTT
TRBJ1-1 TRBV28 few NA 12 CASSLPASEAFF TGTGCCAGCAGTCTCCCTGCCAGTGAAGCTTTCTTT
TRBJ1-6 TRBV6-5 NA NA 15 CASSYKGVKNSPLHF TGTGCCAGCAGTTATAAAGGAGTTAAGAATTCACCCCTCCACTTT
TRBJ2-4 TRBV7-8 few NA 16 CASSQTRDMAKNIQYF TGTGCCAGCAGCCAAACCCGGGACATGGCCAAAAACATTCAGTACTTC
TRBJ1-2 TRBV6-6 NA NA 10 CASSEVDYTF TGTGCCAGCAGTGAGGTTGACTACACCTTC
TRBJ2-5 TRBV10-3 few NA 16 CAISESVRPYQETQYF TGTGCCATCAGTGAGTCGGTCAGACCGTACCAAGAGACCCAGTACTTC
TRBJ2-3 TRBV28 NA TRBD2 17 CASSLGGGLAGAHTQYF TGTGCCAGCAGTTTAGGCGGGGGACTAGCGGGGGCACATACGCAGTATTTT
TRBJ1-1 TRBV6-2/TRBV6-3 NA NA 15 CASSYPPGPNTEAFF TGTGCCAGCAGTTACCCACCAGGCCCGAACACTGAAGCTTTCTTT
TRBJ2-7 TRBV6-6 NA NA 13 CASSIAASYEQYF TGTGCCAGCAGTATAGCAGCCTCCTACGAGCAGTACTTC
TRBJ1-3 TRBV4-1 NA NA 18 CASSQDPQALLSGNTIYF TGCGCCAGCAGCCAAGATCCCCAGGCCCTCCTCTCTGGAAACACCATATATTTT
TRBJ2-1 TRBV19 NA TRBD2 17 CASSSWTSGGDENEQFF TGTGCCAGTAGTTCATGGACTAGCGGGGGGGATGAGAATGAGCAGTTCTTC
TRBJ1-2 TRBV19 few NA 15 CASSIDGRPIYGYTF TGTGCCAGTAGTATAGACGGCAGACCGATTTATGGCTACACCTTC
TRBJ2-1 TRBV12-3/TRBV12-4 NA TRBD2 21 CASRGGGGPTSQSPKYNEQFF TGTGCCAGCAGGGGCGGCGGGGGGCCAACGAGCCAATCCCCGAAATACAATGAGCAGTTCTTC
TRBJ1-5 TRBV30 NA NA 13 CAWSVGSGQPQHF TGTGCCTGGAGTGTGGGCTCGGGTCAGCCCCAGCATTTT
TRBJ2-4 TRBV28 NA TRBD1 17 CASSTQNGQGTKNIQYF TGTGCCAGCAGTACTCAAAACGGACAGGGAACCAAAAACATTCAGTACTTC
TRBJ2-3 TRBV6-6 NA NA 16 CASSYSTGGPTDTQYF TGTGCCAGCAGTTACTCGACGGGGGGCCCCACAGATACGCAGTATTTT